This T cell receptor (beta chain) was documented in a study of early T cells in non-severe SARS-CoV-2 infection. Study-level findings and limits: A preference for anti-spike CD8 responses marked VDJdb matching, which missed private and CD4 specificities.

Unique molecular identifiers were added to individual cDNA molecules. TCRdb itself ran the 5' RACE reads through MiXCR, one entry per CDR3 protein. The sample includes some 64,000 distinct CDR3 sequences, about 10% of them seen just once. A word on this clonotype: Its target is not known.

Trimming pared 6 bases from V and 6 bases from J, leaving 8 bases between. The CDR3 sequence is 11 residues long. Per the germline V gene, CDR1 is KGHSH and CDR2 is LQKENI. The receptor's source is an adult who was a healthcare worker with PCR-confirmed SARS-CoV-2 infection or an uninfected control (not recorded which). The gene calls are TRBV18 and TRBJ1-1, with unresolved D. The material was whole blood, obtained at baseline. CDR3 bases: TGTGCCAGCTCCGGAGGGCCTGAAGCTTTCTTT. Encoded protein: CASSGGPEAFF.